Presented here are 27 T cell receptor beta chains from one specimen sequenced in a study of blood T cell repertoires in COVID-19. Sequencing used immunoSEQ multiplex PCR; TCRdb keeps in-frame clones, though not all of them. This sample has approximately 70,000 clones; 90% to 95% occur once, and the top ten carry around 7.3%. Source material: peripheral blood. The origin of the receptors is a middle-aged man with COVID-19, enrolled during active disease.

This rearrangement joins TRBV11-2 to TRBJ2-2; tentatively, D is TRBD1 (5 bases). V was trimmed by 5 bases and J by 4 bases, leaving 8 bases between them. Germline V gene data show CDR1 as SGHAT and CDR2 as FQNNGV. The CDR3 spans 13 residues. In nucleotides, the CDR3 is TGTGCCAGCAGCCGACAGTTCACCGGGGAGCTGTTTTTT. Translation gives CASSRQFTGELFF.

The chain couples TRBV18 to TRBJ1-6; D perhaps matches TRBD1 (6 bases). Looked up from germline, CDR1 is KGHSH and CDR2 is LQKENI. Deletions cut 6 bases from V and 5 bases from J, with 14 bases between. This CDR3 comprises 15 residues. This CDR3 reads CASSPQGGDNSPLHF. Here the CDR3 DNA reads TGTGCCAGCTCGCCTCAAGGGGGGGATAATTCACCCCTCCACTTT.

V is TRBV6-1 and J is TRBJ2-2; the D gene is possibly TRBD1 (5 bases). The CDR3 consists of 16 residues. Germline CDR1 and CDR2: MNHNS and SASEGT. The V end was cut by 2 bases, the J end by 4 bases, with 14 bases between. The CDR3 spells CASSELRGVSTGELFF. The CDR3 nucleotides are TGTGCCAGCAGTGAACTTAGGGGTGTGAGCACCGGGGAGCTGTTTTTT.

The chain has TRBV19 and TRBJ2-7, with 10 bases identical to TRBD1. The V and J ends lost 11 bases and 2 bases, in that order; junction bases with no gene match: 9. Germline CDR1 and CDR2: LNHDA and SQIVND (reference sequence). The CDR3 has 14 amino acids. Here the CDR3 reads CAGRSGQGAYEQYF. The DNA of the CDR3 is TGTGCCGGACGGAGCGGACAGGGGGCCTACGAGCAGTACTTC.

This chain links TRBV10-2 with TRBJ1-1; maybe TRBD1 (6 bases). This CDR3 has 14 amino acids. V was shortened by 6 bases and J by 3 bases, with 14 bases between the two germline ends. Germline assignment: CDR1 WSHSY and CDR2 SAAADI. The CDR3 DNA reads TGCGCCAGCAGACAGGGTTCAAGTGACACTGAAGCTTTCTTT. Protein sequence: CASRQGSSDTEAFF.

V is TRBV3-1 (or the pseudogene TRBV3-2) and J is TRBJ2-5; TRBD1 is a possible D gene (6 bases). CDR1 is LGHDT and CDR2 is YNNKEL in the germline V gene (reference sequence). The CDR3 is made up of 14 amino acids. V was shortened by 1 base and J by 5 bases, with 11 bases between the two germline ends. The CDR3 sequence: CASSQVGQGETQYF. CDR3 DNA: TGTGCCAGCAGCCAAGTTGGCCAGGGGGAGACCCAGTACTTC.

This CDR3 is CASSSSWGVDTGELFF. CDR3 DNA: TGTGCCAGCAGCTCCAGTTGGGGGGTAGATACCGGGGAGCTGTTTTTT. The chain links TRBV7-3 to TRBJ2-2; TRBD2 might be the D (6 bases). The length of the CDR3 is 16 residues. V lost 4 bases and J 5 bases, leaving 17 bases between the germline ends. Germline loops: CDR1 SGHTA, CDR2 FQGTGA.

This rearrangement joins TRBV6-5 to TRBJ1-5, with D perhaps matching TRBD1 (6 bases). V was pared by 6 bases and J by 5 bases, with 11 bases between. This CDR3 spans 13 amino acids. Per germline, CDR1 MNHEY and CDR2 SVGAGI. This CDR3 is CASSTGTHQPQHF. For the CDR3, the DNA is TGTGCCAGCAGCACAGGGACCCATCAGCCCCAGCATTTT.

The chain joins TRBV10-1 to TRBJ2-3; 8 positions match TRBD2. Trimming removed 5 bases from V and 6 bases from J; junction bases left unmatched: 7. Germline CDR1 and CDR2: WNHNN and SYGVQD (reference sequence). This CDR3 contains 14 residues. This CDR3 reads CASSSGGAWDTQYF. CDR3 DNA sequence: TGCGCCAGCAGTTCCGGGGGGGCCTGGGATACGCAGTATTTT.

This clone appeared once. The chain carries TRBV5-4 and TRBJ1-2; unclear D gene. The CDR3 totals 15 residues. The V end was cut by 6 bases, the J end by 7 bases, with 22 bases between. Germline CDR1 SGHNT, CDR2 YYREEE (reference sequence). For the CDR3, the DNA is TGTGCCAGCAACTCGATGACAAACAGAGAGTCTGGCTACACCTTC. Its protein is CASNSMTNRESGYTF.

The rearrangement links TRBV5-4 to TRBJ2-5, with D possibly matching TRBD2 (5 bases). The V gene lost 4 bases and the J gene lost 2 bases, with 9 bases spanning the gap. Germline V gene sequence: CDR1 SGHNT, CDR2 YYREEE (reference sequence). This CDR3 is 13 amino acids long. The CDR3 bases are TGTGCCAGCAGCGCGGACTTTCAAGAGACCCAGTACTTC. Encoded protein: CASSADFQETQYF.

The chain has TRBV14 and TRBJ2-7, with a weak D call TRBD1 (6 bases). V was pared by 3 bases and J by 2 bases, with 8 bases between. The CDR3 is made up of 13 amino acids. The germline V gene has CDR1 SGHDN and CDR2 FVKESK. Here the CDR3 reads CASSHRGPYEQYF. The CDR3 DNA sequence: TGTGCCAGCAGCCACAGGGGCCCCTACGAGCAGTACTTC. Supplemented by reference TRBV14 and TRBJ2-7, the full variable domain reads EAGVTQFPSHSVIEKGQTVTLRCDPISGHDNLYWYRRVMGKEIKFLLHFVKESKQDESGMPNNRFLAERTGGTYSTLKVQPAELEDSGVYFCASSHRGPYEQYFGPGTRLTVT.

The chain couples TRBV10-3 to TRBJ1-6; 12 bases match TRBD1. CDR3 length equals 20 residues. CDR1 ENHRY and CDR2 SYGVKD come from the germline V gene. The junction had 7 bases not matched to a gene; V was cut back by 1 base and J by 0 bases. The CDR3 DNA sequence: TGTGCCATCAGTGAGTACCGGGACAGGGGGCCCAGCTCCTATAATTCACCCCTCCACTTT. Protein sequence: CAISEYRDRGPSSYNSPLHF.

DNA for the CDR3: TGTGCCAGTAGTAGCCGGGTCCCGCCCCAGCATTTT. Protein: CASSSRVPPQHF. The chain recombines TRBV19 with TRBJ1-5; unclear D gene. CDR1 is LNHDA and CDR2 is SQIVND in the germline V gene (reference sequence). This CDR3 has 12 amino acids. V shed 4 bases and J shed 9 bases, with 10 bases lying between them.

V gene TRBV4-1 combines with J gene TRBJ1-1; D remains ambiguous. V lost 5 bases, J lost 4 bases, and 14 bases lay in between. Germline assignment: CDR1 MGHRA and CDR2 YSYEKL. The CDR3 loop spans 14 amino acids. The CDR3 is CASSSGREVTEAFF. In nucleotides, the CDR3 is TGCGCCAGCAGCTCGGGGAGAGAGGTCACTGAAGCTTTCTTT.

This clone was seen a few times. The chain employs TRBV12-3 or TRBV12-4 and TRBJ1-2, with D possibly matching TRBD1 (6 bases). This CDR3 comprises 12 residues. The V and J ends lost 3 bases and 6 bases respectively, with 8 bases between them. CDR3 sequence: CASSLTGNGYTF. The CDR3 DNA reads TGTGCCAGCAGTTTGACAGGAAATGGCTACACCTTC.

V is TRBV27 and J is TRBJ1-3; D unclear. CDR1 and CDR2 (germline): MNHEY, SMNVEV (reference sequence). The CDR3 has 15 residues. V was shortened by 0 bases and J by 1 base, with 7 bases between the two germline ends. The CDR3 reads CASSLSGISGNTIYF. The CDR3 DNA follows: TGTGCCAGCAGTTTATCGGGCATATCTGGAAACACCATATATTTT.

Only one count was recorded for this clone. The V and J genes are TRBV5-8 and TRBJ2-7, with D maybe TRBD2 (5 bases). Germline V gene data show CDR1 as SGHTS and CDR2 as YDEGEE. The V end lost 4 bases, the J end lost 2 bases, and 10 bases lay between the germline ends. CDR3 length: 13 amino acids. The CDR3 protein is CASSLLVPYEQYF. The CDR3 DNA is TGTGCCAGCAGCCTACTAGTCCCCTACGAGCAGTACTTC.

This chain uses TRBV6-5 with TRBJ2-7; 7 nucleotides align to TRBD1. Germline CDR1 is MNHEY and CDR2 is SVGAGI. The J segment lost 4 bases and the V segment lost 6 bases, leaving 3 bases of the junction unmatched. The CDR3 is 12 residues long. CDR3 coding DNA: TGTGCCAGCAGACAGGGGAGTTACGAGCAGTACTTC. Amino acid sequence: CASRQGSYEQYF.

This clone appeared once. This rearrangement joins TRBV30 to TRBJ2-5; 10 positions match TRBD2. The trim removed 2 bases at V and 6 bases at J, leaving 6 bases unmatched. From germline, CDR1 is GTSNPN and CDR2 SVGIG (reference sequence). The CDR3 loop spans 14 amino acids. The CDR3 DNA sequence: TGTGCCTGGAGTAGCGGGGGGGCTATAAAGACCCAGTACTTC. Translated: CAWSSGGAIKTQYF.

This rearrangement joins TRBV3-1 (or the pseudogene TRBV3-2) to TRBJ1-4, with D tentatively TRBD1 (6 bases). Germline loops: CDR1 LGHDT, CDR2 YNNKEL (reference sequence). V lost 1 base, J lost 10 bases, and 7 bases lay in between. The CDR3 is made up of 12 amino acids. The CDR3 DNA reads TGTGCCAGCAGCCAAGCACAGGGAAAACTGTTTTTT. Amino acids: CASSQAQGKLFF.

The J gene is TRBJ2-7, the V gene TRBV19, with TRBD1 matching over 9 bases. The CDR3 has 16 residues. Trimming at V came to 7 bases and at J to 3 bases, leaving 13 bases not matched to a gene. The germline gives CDR1 LNHDA, CDR2 SQIVND (reference sequence). CDR3 DNA: TGTGCCAGTATGGAGACAGGGGGACTCGGGTACTACGAGCAGTACTTC. The encoded protein is CASMETGGLGYYEQYF.

This clone has only one observation. The chain recombines TRBV29-1 with TRBJ1-4; D possibly corresponds to TRBD1 (5 bases). V was clipped by 7 bases and J by 7 bases, with 22 bases between them. Per germline, CDR1 SQVTM and CDR2 ANQGSEA. The CDR3 runs 15 residues. The DNA of the CDR3 is TGCAGCGCTACTTTGAACCAGGGAAAGCGTGAAAAACTGTTTTTT. It yields the protein CSATLNQGKREKLFF.

The rearrangement joins TRBV27 to TRBJ1-3; D is ambiguous. This CDR3 region has 17 residues. The germline V gene has CDR1 MNHEY and CDR2 SMNVEV (reference sequence). V was shortened by 1 base and J by 0 bases, with 13 bases between the two germline ends. The CDR3: CASSLLSQPGSGNTIYF. The DNA for the CDR3 is TGTGCCAGCAGTTTATTGAGTCAGCCGGGCTCTGGAAACACCATATATTTT.

V is TRBV19 and J is TRBJ1-5; perhaps TRBD1 as D (5 bases). V was cut by 5 bases and J by 2 bases, with 10 bases left in between. Germline V lookup: CDR1 LNHDA, CDR2 SQIVND (reference sequence). This CDR3 contains 14 residues. The CDR3 DNA sequence: TGTGCCAGTAGTTTCAGGGTTGGCAATCAGCCCCAGCATTTT. Translation gives CASSFRVGNQPQHF.

This clone was found once. Here the CDR3 reads CASSPRGWDSVLETQYF. CDR3 bases: TGCGCCAGCAGTCCCCGTGGATGGGACAGTGTCCTGGAGACCCAGTACTTC. The J gene is TRBJ2-5, the V gene TRBV23-1, with TRBD1 matching 7 bases. TRBV23-1 is sorted into the ORF group, with uncertain function. V lost 4 bases and J lost 5; bases outside the gene matches: 16. The length of the CDR3 is 17 residues.

In regard to this clone: One junction end does not reproduce the germline sequence, and a read error may be involved. The V and J genes are TRBV6-1 and TRBJ2-3, with 10 nucleotides matching TRBD2. The CDR3 has 19 amino acids. Germline V gives CDR1 MNHNS, CDR2 SASEGT. The CDR3 loop reads CASSGDRSSGGLNLGTQYF. The CDR3 coding sequence is TGTGCCAGTAGTGGAGACCGGAGTAGCGGGGGGTTGAATTTAGGTACGCAGTATTTT.